The T cell receptor (beta chain) described here comes from a study of T-cell reconstitution after alpha-beta-depleted transplantation in children. Study outcomes and limitations: Reports say that about two months after transplant, the alpha-beta T cells came out of several hundred graft clones that had expanded. There were some patients whose high TCRbeta diversity at day 60 came from surviving recipient T cells and thymic progenitors. Newly made T cells mostly supplied T-cell counts and diversity one year after transplant.

Note on this clonotype: Its cognate antigen is unknown.

This CDR3 is 13 amino acids long. Germline V gene lookup returns CDR1 MDHEN and CDR2 SYDVKM. Trimming took off 4 bases at V and 6 bases at J, with 9 bases between the two ends. Preparation of the TCRbeta library was carried out with unique molecular identifiers. TCRdb re-derived calls from the PCR reads in MiXCR, one entry per CDR3 protein. The sample carries around 490,000 distinct CDR3 sequences, around 10% recorded once. The material was PBMCs, mostly from graft donor cells, obtained 180 days after TCRalphabeta/CD19-depleted stem cell transplant. The receptor's source is a female patient between 2 and 15 years old who had a stem cell transplant for aplastic anemia, so the T cells may come from the graft donor. The chain combines TRBV28 with TRBJ2-2; no clear D gene. CDR3 sequence: CASSYHEPGELFF. Here the CDR3 DNA reads TGTGCCAGCAGTTACCATGAACCCGGGGAGCTGTTTTTT. Supplemented by reference TRBV28 and TRBJ2-2, the full variable domain reads DVKVTQSSRYLVKRTGEKVFLECVQDMDHENMFWYRQDPGLGLRLIYFSYDVKMKEKGDIPEGYSVSREKKERFSLILESASTNQTSMYLCASSYHEPGELFFGEGSRLTVL.